These T cell receptor beta chains were read from a single sample in a study of human T cells and chemical hapten exposure. From the RACE reads, TCRdb called clonotypes with MiXCR, one entry per CDR3 protein. The data contain approximately 400,000 distinct CDR3 sequences, nearly 5% of them seen just once; the ten biggest clones take up 2% to 2.5%. Sequences were derived from whole blood, sampled in connection with sensitization to the hapten diphenylcyclopropenone (DPC). The receptors stem from a woman aged 45-65 years with alopecia areata. Some clones in this sample may be carry-over from other donors' samples. Each CDR3 is given with its conserved first and last residue. Fields, in order: J gene, V gene, clone size, D gene, CDR3 protein, CDR3 DNA. A D gene is named only where the DNA matches it firmly. Not every row has a clone size; where given, it reads once, few, many or a size class.

j_call: TRBJ2-1; v_call: TRBV15; clone_size: many; d_call: NA; cdr3_aa: CATSRSRGAYNEQFF; cdr3_nt: TGTGCCACCAGCAGGAGCCGGGGCGCCTACAATGAGCAGTTCTTC
j_call: TRBJ1-5; v_call: TRBV6-6; clone_size: many; d_call: NA; cdr3_aa: CASIATSDNQPQHF; cdr3_nt: TGTGCCAGCATAGCGACCAGTGACAATCAGCCCCAGCATTTT
j_call: TRBJ1-2; v_call: TRBV7-8; clone_size: few; d_call: NA; cdr3_aa: CASSPQVVRGSANYGYTF; cdr3_nt: TGTGCCAGCAGCCCCCAGGTCGTCAGGGGTTCAGCCAACTATGGCTACACCTTC
j_call: TRBJ1-1; v_call: TRBV2; clone_size: many; d_call: NA; cdr3_aa: CASSDDGGRMNTEAFF; cdr3_nt: TGTGCCAGCAGTGATGACGGAGGGAGGATGAACACTGAAGCTTTCTTT
j_call: TRBJ1-1; v_call: TRBV5-1; clone_size: few; d_call: NA; cdr3_aa: CASSLDDRTLNTEAFF; cdr3_nt: TGCGCCAGCAGCTTGGATGACCGGACTTTGAACACTGAAGCTTTCTTT
j_call: TRBJ1-2; v_call: TRBV19; clone_size: many; d_call: TRBD1; cdr3_aa: CASSSGQAALNYGYTF; cdr3_nt: TGTGCCAGTAGTAGCGGACAGGCGGCCCTCAACTATGGCTACACCTTC
j_call: TRBJ2-2; v_call: TRBV7-8; clone_size: many; d_call: NA; cdr3_aa: CASSRVTENTGELFF; cdr3_nt: TGTGCCAGCAGCCGAGTAACGGAGAACACCGGGGAGCTGTTTTTT
j_call: TRBJ2-3; v_call: TRBV7-2; clone_size: many; d_call: TRBD2; cdr3_aa: CASSALAGAFTDTQYF; cdr3_nt: TGTGCCAGCAGCGCCCTAGCGGGGGCCTTCACAGATACGCAGTATTTT
j_call: TRBJ2-3; v_call: TRBV28; clone_size: many; d_call: NA; cdr3_aa: CASRKSGPMVDTQYF; cdr3_nt: TGTGCCAGCAGAAAGTCGGGACCCATGGTAGATACGCAGTATTTT
j_call: TRBJ2-7; v_call: TRBV20-1; clone_size: few; d_call: TRBD1; cdr3_aa: CSARQGSLYEQYF; cdr3_nt: TGCAGTGCCCGACAGGGAAGTCTATACGAGCAGTACTTC
j_call: TRBJ2-1; v_call: TRBV20-1; clone_size: few; d_call: TRBD2; cdr3_aa: CSASSPSGRAVEQFF; cdr3_nt: TGCAGTGCTAGTTCCCCCAGCGGGAGGGCCGTTGAGCAGTTCTTC
j_call: TRBJ1-5; v_call: TRBV28; clone_size: many; d_call: NA; cdr3_aa: CASSFGGSRNQPQHF; cdr3_nt: TGTGCCAGCAGTTTCGGGGGGAGCCGCAATCAGCCCCAGCATTTT
j_call: TRBJ1-1; v_call: TRBV2; clone_size: few; d_call: NA; cdr3_aa: CASTSGRSEAFF; cdr3_nt: TGTGCCAGCACATCCGGGCGATCTGAAGCTTTCTTT
j_call: TRBJ1-6; v_call: TRBV27; clone_size: many; d_call: NA; cdr3_aa: CASSSSLEPNSPLHF; cdr3_nt: TGTGCCAGCAGTTCTTCCCTAGAACCCAATTCACCCCTCCACTTT
j_call: TRBJ2-5; v_call: TRBV7-2; clone_size: few; d_call: NA; cdr3_aa: CASSFGGAAETQYF; cdr3_nt: TGTGCCAGCAGCTTCGGAGGGGCTGCAGAGACCCAGTACTTC
j_call: TRBJ2-7; v_call: TRBV10-2; clone_size: NA; d_call: NA; cdr3_aa: CASSVDIYEQYF; cdr3_nt: TGCGCCAGCAGTGTCGACATCTACGAGCAGTACTTC
j_call: TRBJ1-5; v_call: TRBV5-1; clone_size: many; d_call: NA; cdr3_aa: CASSLRQSNQPQHF; cdr3_nt: TGCGCCAGCAGCTTAAGACAGAGCAATCAGCCCCAGCATTTT
j_call: TRBJ2-3; v_call: TRBV10-3; clone_size: many; d_call: NA; cdr3_aa: CAISESGTTDTQYF; cdr3_nt: TGTGCCATCAGTGAGTCGGGGACCACAGATACGCAGTATTTT
j_call: TRBJ1-1; v_call: TRBV2; clone_size: many; d_call: NA; cdr3_aa: CASSEGGTEAFF; cdr3_nt: TGTGCCAGCTCAGAGGGGGGGACTGAAGCTTTCTTT
j_call: TRBJ2-7; v_call: TRBV27; clone_size: few; d_call: NA; cdr3_aa: CASSAPGSYEQYF; cdr3_nt: TGTGCCAGCAGTGCCCCGGGGTCCTACGAGCAGTACTTC
j_call: TRBJ2-1; v_call: TRBV20-1; clone_size: few; d_call: TRBD1; cdr3_aa: CSARGLDRDYEQFF; cdr3_nt: TGCAGTGCTAGAGGCCTGGACAGGGACTATGAGCAGTTCTTC